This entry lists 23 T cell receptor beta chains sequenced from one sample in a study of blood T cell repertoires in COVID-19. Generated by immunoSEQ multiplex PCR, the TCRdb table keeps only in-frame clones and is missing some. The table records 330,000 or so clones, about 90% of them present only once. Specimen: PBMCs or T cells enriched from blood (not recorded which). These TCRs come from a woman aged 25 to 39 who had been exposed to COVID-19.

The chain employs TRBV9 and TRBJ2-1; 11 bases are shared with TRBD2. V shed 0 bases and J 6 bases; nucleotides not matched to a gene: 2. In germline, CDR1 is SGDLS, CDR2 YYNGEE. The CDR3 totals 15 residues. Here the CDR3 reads CASSVVAGGPNEQFF. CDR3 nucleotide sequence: TGTGCCAGCAGCGTAGTAGCGGGAGGGCCCAATGAGCAGTTCTTC.

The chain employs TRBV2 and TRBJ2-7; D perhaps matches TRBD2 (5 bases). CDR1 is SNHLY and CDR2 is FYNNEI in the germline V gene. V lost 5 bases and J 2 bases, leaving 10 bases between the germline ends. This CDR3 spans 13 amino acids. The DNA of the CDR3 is TGTGCCAGCAGTCCTAGCTCCGCCTACGAGCAGTACTTC. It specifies CASSPSSAYEQYF.

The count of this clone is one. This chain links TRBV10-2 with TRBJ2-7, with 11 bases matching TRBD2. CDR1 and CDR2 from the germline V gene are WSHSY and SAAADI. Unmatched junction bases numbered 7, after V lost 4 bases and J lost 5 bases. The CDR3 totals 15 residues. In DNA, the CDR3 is TGCGCCAGCAGTGTTGTAGCGGGAGGGTTCGACGAGCAGTACTTC. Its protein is CASSVVAGGFDEQYF.

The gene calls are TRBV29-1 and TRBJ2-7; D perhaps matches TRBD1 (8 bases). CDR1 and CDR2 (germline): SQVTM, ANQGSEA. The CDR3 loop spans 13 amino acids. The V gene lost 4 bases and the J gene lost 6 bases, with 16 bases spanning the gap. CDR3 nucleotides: TGCAGCGTTGTGTCCACAGGGGGGGGCGAGCAGTACTTC. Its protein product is CSVVSTGGGEQYF.

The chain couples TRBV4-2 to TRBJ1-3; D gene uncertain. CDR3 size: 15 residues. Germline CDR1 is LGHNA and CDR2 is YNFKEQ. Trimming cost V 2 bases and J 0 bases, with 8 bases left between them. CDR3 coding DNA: TGTGCCAGCAGCCAACTCATAGACTCTGGAAACACCATATATTTT. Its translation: CASSQLIDSGNTIYF.

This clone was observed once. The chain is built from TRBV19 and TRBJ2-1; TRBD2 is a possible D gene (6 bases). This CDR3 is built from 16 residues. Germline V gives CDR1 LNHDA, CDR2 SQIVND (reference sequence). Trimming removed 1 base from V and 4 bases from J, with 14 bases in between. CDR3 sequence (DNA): TGTGCCAGTAGTATAGGAACTAGCTGGGGATACAATGAGCAGTTCTTC. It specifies CASSIGTSWGYNEQFF.

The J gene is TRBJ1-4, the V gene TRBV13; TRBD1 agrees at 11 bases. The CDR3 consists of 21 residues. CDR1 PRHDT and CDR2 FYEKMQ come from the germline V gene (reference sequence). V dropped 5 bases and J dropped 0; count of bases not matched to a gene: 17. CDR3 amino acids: CASSKIPSGQGVWSTNEKLFF. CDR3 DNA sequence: TGTGCCAGCAGCAAAATCCCATCGGGACAGGGGGTATGGTCAACTAATGAAAAACTGTTTTTT.

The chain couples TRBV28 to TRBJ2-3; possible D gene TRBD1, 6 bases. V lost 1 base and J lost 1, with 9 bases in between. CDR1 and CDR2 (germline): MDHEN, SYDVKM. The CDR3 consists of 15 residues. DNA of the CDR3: TGTGCCAGCAGTTTATCGGACAGTCGCACAGATACGCAGTATTTT. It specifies CASSLSDSRTDTQYF.

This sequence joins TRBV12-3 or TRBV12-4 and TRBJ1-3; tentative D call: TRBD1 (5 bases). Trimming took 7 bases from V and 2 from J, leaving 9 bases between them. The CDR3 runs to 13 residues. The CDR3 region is CASNTGPGNTIYF. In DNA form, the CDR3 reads TGTGCCAGCAACACAGGTCCTGGAAACACCATATATTTT.

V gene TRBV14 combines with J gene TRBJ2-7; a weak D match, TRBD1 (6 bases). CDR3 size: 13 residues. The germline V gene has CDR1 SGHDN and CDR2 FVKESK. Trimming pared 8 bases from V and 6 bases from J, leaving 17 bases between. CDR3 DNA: TGTGCCAGCCAGGAACAGGGTGTGGGCGAGCAGTACTTC. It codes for CASQEQGVGEQYF. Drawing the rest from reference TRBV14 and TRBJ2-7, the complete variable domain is EAGVTQFPSHSVIEKGQTVTLRCDPISGHDNLYWYRRVMGKEIKFLLHFVKESKQDESGMPNNRFLAERTGGTYSTLKVQPAELEDSGVYFCASQEQGVGEQYFGPGTRLTVT.

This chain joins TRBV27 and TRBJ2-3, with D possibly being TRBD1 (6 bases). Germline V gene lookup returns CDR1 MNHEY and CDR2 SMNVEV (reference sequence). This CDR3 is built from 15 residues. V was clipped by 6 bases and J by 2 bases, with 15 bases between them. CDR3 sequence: CASSPIGQSTDTQYF. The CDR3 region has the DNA TGTGCCAGCAGCCCAATTGGACAGTCCACAGATACGCAGTATTTT.

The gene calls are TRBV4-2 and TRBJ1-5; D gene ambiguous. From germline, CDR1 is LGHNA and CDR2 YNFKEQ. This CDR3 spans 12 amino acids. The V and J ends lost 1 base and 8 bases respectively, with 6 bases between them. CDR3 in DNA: TGTGCCAGCAGCCAAGGAGGTAAGCCCCAGCATTTT. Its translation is CASSQGGKPQHF.

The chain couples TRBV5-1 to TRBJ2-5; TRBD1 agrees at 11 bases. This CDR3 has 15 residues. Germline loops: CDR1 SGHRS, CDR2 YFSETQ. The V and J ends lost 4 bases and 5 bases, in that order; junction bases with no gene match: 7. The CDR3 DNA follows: TGCGCCAGCAGCGTGTCCGGGACAGGGGGGGAGACCCAGTACTTC. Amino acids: CASSVSGTGGETQYF.

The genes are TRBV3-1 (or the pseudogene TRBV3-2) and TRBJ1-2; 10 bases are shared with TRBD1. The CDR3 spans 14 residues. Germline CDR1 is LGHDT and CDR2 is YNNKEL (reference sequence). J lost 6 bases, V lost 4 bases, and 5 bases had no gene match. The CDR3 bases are TGTGCCAGCAGCCCGAGACAGGGGGCGGATGGCTACACCTTC. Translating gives CASSPRQGADGYTF.

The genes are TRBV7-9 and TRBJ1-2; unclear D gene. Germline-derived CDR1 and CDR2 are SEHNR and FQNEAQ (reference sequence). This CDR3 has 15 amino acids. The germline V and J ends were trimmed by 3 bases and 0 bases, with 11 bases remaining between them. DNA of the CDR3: TGTGCCAGCAGCTTCGTAGCTCTAGCTAACTATGGCTACACCTTC. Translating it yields CASSFVALANYGYTF.

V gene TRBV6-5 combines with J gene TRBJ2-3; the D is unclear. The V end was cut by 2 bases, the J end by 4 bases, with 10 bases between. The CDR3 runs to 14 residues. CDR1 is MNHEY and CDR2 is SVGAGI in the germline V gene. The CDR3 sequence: CASSYRVSADTQYF. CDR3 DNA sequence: TGTGCCAGCAGTTACCGGGTTAGTGCAGATACGCAGTATTTT.

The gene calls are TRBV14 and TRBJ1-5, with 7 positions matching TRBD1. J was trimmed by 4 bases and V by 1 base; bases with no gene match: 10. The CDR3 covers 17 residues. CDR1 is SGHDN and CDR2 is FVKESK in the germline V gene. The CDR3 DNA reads TGTGCCAGCAGCCAAGCCACCGGGACAGACTATAATCAGCCCCAGCATTTT. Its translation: CASSQATGTDYNQPQHF.

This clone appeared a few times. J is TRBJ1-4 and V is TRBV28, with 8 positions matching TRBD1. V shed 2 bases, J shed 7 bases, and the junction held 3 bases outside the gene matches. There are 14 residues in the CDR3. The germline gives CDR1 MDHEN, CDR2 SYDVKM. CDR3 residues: CASSLTGGREKLFF. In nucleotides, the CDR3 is TGTGCCAGCAGTTTAACAGGGGGACGTGAAAAACTGTTTTTT.

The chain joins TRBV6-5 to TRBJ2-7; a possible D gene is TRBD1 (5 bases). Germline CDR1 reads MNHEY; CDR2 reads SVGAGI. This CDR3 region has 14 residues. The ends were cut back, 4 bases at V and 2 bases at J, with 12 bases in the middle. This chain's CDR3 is CASSSLDIAYEQYF. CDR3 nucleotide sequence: TGTGCCAGCAGTTCCCTGGACATCGCCTACGAGCAGTACTTC.

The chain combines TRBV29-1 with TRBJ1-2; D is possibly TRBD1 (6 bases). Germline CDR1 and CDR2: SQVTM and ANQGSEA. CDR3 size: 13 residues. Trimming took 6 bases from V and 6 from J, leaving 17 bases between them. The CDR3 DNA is TGCAGCGTAGTGGGCGGGGGCGGCGATGGCTACACCTTC. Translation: CSVVGGGGDGYTF.

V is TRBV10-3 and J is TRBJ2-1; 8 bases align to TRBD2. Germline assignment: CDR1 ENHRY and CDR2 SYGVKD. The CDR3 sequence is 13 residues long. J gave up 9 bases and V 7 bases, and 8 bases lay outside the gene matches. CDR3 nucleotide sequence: TGTGCCATCAAAGGGACTAGTAATACTGAGCAGTTCTTC. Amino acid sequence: CAIKGTSNTEQFF.

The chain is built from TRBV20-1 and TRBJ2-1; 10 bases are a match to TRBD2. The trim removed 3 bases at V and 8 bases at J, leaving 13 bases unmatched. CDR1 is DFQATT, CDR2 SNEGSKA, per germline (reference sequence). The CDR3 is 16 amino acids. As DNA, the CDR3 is TGCAGTGCTAGTGATATAGGGGTAGGACTAGCGGATGAGCAGTTCTTC. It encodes CSASDIGVGLADEQFF.

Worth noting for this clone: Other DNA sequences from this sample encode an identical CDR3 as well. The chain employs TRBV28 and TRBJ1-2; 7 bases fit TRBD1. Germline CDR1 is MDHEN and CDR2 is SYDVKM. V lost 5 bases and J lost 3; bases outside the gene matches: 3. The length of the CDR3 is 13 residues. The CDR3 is CASSLGTDYGYTF. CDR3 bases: TGTGCCAGCAGTCTGGGGACAGACTATGGCTACACCTTC.